This entry lists 18 T cell receptor beta chains sequenced from one sample in a study of shared clonotypes between healthy human individuals. Positively selected for CCR7, the CD45RO-negative cells used as naive CD8 cells excluded terminally differentiated effector memory CD45RA+ cells. TCRdb's copy holds only in-frame clones and misses some; the assay was immunoSEQ multiplex PCR. This sample yields 1.5 million to 2.5 million clones, of which about 95% are seen a single time; under 1.5% belongs to the top ten. The sample taken for sequencing was naive CD8+ T cells sorted from blood. The receptors shown here come from a young man in good health.

V is TRBV10-2 and J is TRBJ2-5; tentatively, D is TRBD1 or TRBD2 (6 bases each). CDR1 WSHSY and CDR2 SAAADI come from the germline V gene. With 8 bases removed from V and 2 bases from J, the gap between germline ends came to 12 bases. The CDR3 consists of 13 residues. The CDR3 DNA reads TGCGCCAGCGGCGGGACAAGTCAAGAGACCCAGTACTTC. Translating gives CASGGTSQETQYF.

The sample holds one count of this clone. J is TRBJ2-1 and V is TRBV27; TRBD1 matches at 11 bases. The junction had 2 bases not matched to a gene; V was cut back by 2 bases and J by 5 bases. The CDR3 consists of 15 residues. CDR1 is MNHEY and CDR2 is SMNVEV in the germline V gene (reference sequence). CDR3 DNA: TGTGCCAGCAGTTTAGGGACAGGGGGAAACAATGAGCAGTTCTTC. Protein: CASSLGTGGNNEQFF.

The rearrangement joins TRBV10-3 to TRBJ2-7; the match to TRBD1 covers 7 bases. The CDR3 runs 13 residues. Germline CDR1 reads ENHRY; CDR2 reads SYGVKD. The junction had 7 bases not matched to a gene; V was cut back by 5 bases and J by 6 bases. CDR3 loop: CAISSKGAPEQYF. CDR3 nucleotides: TGTGCCATCAGTTCAAAGGGGGCCCCCGAGCAGTACTTC.

This sequence joins TRBV11-2 and TRBJ2-1; possibly TRBD2 for D (6 bases). This CDR3 comprises 15 residues. The germline gives CDR1 SGHAT, CDR2 FQNNGV. V was cut by 1 base and J by 6 bases, with 13 bases left in between. The CDR3 DNA sequence: TGTGCCAGCAGCTTAGTCCTTCGCGGGGTCAATGAGCAGTTCTTC. Amino acid sequence: CASSLVLRGVNEQFF.

V usage is TRBV6-6 and J usage is TRBJ2-3; D ambiguous. The length of the CDR3 is 15 residues. CDR1 and CDR2 from the germline V gene are MNHNY and SVGAGI (reference sequence). V lost 0 bases, J lost 3 bases, and 10 bases lay in between. In nucleotides, the CDR3 is TGTGCCAGCAGTTACTCGAGCTTAGCTACAGATACGCAGTATTTT. Its protein is CASSYSSLATDTQYF.

A note on this clone: The sample has other DNA sequences that encode this CDR3 too. V gene TRBV27 combines with J gene TRBJ2-5; D is unresolved. Germline lookup yields CDR1 MNHEY and CDR2 SMNVEV (reference sequence). The ends were cut back, 3 bases at V and 2 bases at J, with 7 bases in the middle. This CDR3 is 13 amino acids long. The CDR3 spells CASSFSRQETQYF. Here the CDR3 DNA reads TGTGCCAGCAGTTTTTCCAGACAAGAGACCCAGTACTTC.

Turning to this clone: This CDR3 is also generated by other DNA sequences in the sample. V gene TRBV9 combines with J gene TRBJ2-7; possibly TRBD1 for D (6 bases). Trimming took off 3 bases at V and 6 bases at J, with 10 bases between the two ends. The CDR3 consists of 12 residues. Germline V gene sequence: CDR1 SGDLS, CDR2 YYNGEE. In nucleotides, the CDR3 is TGTGCCAGCAGCGCCCAGGGGAGCGAGCAGTACTTC. Protein sequence: CASSAQGSEQYF.

The chain employs TRBV10-3 and TRBJ2-7, with D perhaps matching TRBD1 (6 bases). V lost 3 bases to trimming and J lost 0 bases, with 9 bases between them. Germline lookup yields CDR1 ENHRY and CDR2 SYGVKD. This CDR3 has 14 amino acids. DNA for the CDR3: TGTGCCATCAGTGACTCGGACAGCTCCTACGAGCAGTACTTC. Translated, it gives CAISDSDSSYEQYF.

To note about this clone: Different DNA sequences within this sample yield the same CDR3. This chain joins TRBV5-8 and TRBJ2-7; 10 nucleotides line up with TRBD1. Germline CDR1 reads SGHTS; CDR2 reads YDEGEE. J gave up 2 bases and V 4 bases, and 3 bases lay outside the gene matches. The CDR3 covers 14 residues. The CDR3 sequence is CASSLGQGPYEQYF. The CDR3 DNA reads as TGTGCCAGCAGCCTGGGACAGGGGCCCTACGAGCAGTACTTC.

This chain links TRBV30 with TRBJ2-5, with 15 nucleotides matching TRBD2. Unmatched junction bases numbered 10, after V lost 0 bases and J lost 5 bases. This CDR3 has 18 residues. Germline CDR1 is GTSNPN and CDR2 is SVGIG (reference sequence). Here the CDR3 reads CAWSVTGLAGGPRETQYF. CDR3 DNA: TGTGCCTGGAGTGTAACAGGACTAGCGGGAGGGCCGCGGGAGACCCAGTACTTC.

The rearrangement joins TRBV27 to TRBJ1-1; TRBD1 might be the D (6 bases). CDR1 is MNHEY, CDR2 SMNVEV, per germline (reference sequence). Trimming removed 5 bases at V and 1 base at J, with 17 bases between. CDR3 length: 16 amino acids. CDR3 sequence (DNA): TGTGCCAGCAGTGCAGGGGTGGGGGTACCGAACACTGAAGCTTTCTTT. Protein: CASSAGVGVPNTEAFF.

The rearrangement uses TRBV7-6 and TRBJ1-6; D remains unclear. The CDR3 is 15 amino acids. V gave up 2 bases and J gave up 6 bases, with 11 bases separating them. Germline V gene data show CDR1 as SGHVS and CDR2 as FNYEAQ. As DNA, the CDR3 is TGTGCCAGCAGCTTATACGGGCAGAGTAATTCACCCCTCCACTTT. Protein sequence: CASSLYGQSNSPLHF.

The chain combines TRBV19 with TRBJ1-5; D call uncertain. The CDR3 consists of 14 residues. Deletions cut 3 bases from V and 4 bases from J, with 10 bases between. From germline, CDR1 is LNHDA and CDR2 SQIVND (reference sequence). CDR3 DNA: TGTGCCAGTAGTATTCGGGAGGGTAATCAGCCCCAGCATTTT. This sequence encodes CASSIREGNQPQHF. The full variable domain, with the rest looked up from reference TRBV19 and TRBJ1-5, is DGGITQSPKYLFRKEGQNVTLSCEQNLNHDAMYWYRQDPGQGLRLIYYSQIVNDFQKGDIAEGYSVSREKKESFPLTVTSAQKNPTAFYLCASSIREGNQPQHFGDGTRLSIL.

The chain links TRBV7-9 to TRBJ2-2, with 9 nucleotides matching TRBD2. CDR3 length: 14 amino acids. V trimming: 7 bases; J trimming: 5 bases; junction bases outside the gene matches: 5. Per germline, CDR1 SEHNR and CDR2 FQNEAQ (reference sequence). The CDR3 sequence: CASILSGGTGELFF. For the CDR3, the DNA is TGTGCCAGCATCCTTAGCGGGGGAACCGGGGAGCTGTTTTTT.

V gene TRBV30 combines with J gene TRBJ1-1, with 9 nucleotides matching TRBD1. V shed 6 bases and J 5 bases; nucleotides not matched to a gene: 10. Germline assignment: CDR1 GTSNPN and CDR2 SVGIG (reference sequence). The CDR3 covers 14 residues. This CDR3 reads CACSGTGLSTEAFF. Here the CDR3 DNA reads TGTGCCTGCTCCGGGACAGGGTTGTCGACTGAAGCTTTCTTT.

V gene TRBV5-1 combines with J gene TRBJ2-1; TRBD2 matches 7 bases. This CDR3 has 15 residues. The trim removed 4 bases at V and 2 bases at J, leaving 6 bases unmatched. Germline V gives CDR1 SGHRS, CDR2 YFSETQ. Here the CDR3 DNA reads TGCGCCAGCAGCGACGCTAGCGGACCCTACAATGAGCAGTTCTTC. Its translation is CASSDASGPYNEQFF.

V is TRBV13 and J is TRBJ1-1, with D unclear. Per the germline V gene, CDR1 is PRHDT and CDR2 is FYEKMQ (reference sequence). The CDR3 spans 12 residues. Deletions cut 7 bases from V and 6 bases from J, with 12 bases between. The chain's CDR3 is CASTEGGSEAFF. In nucleotides, the CDR3 is TGTGCCAGCACCGAAGGAGGGTCTGAAGCTTTCTTT.

This clone was seen a single time. Different DNA sequences within this sample yield the same CDR3. The chain uses TRBV27 and TRBJ2-5, with D possibly being TRBD2 (6 bases). CDR1 is MNHEY and CDR2 is SMNVEV in the germline V gene (reference sequence). The ends were cut back, 2 bases at V and 5 bases at J, with 9 bases in the middle. The CDR3 runs 13 residues. The CDR3 region is CASSLAGSETQYF. CDR3 DNA: TGTGCCAGCAGTTTAGCGGGGAGTGAGACCCAGTACTTC.